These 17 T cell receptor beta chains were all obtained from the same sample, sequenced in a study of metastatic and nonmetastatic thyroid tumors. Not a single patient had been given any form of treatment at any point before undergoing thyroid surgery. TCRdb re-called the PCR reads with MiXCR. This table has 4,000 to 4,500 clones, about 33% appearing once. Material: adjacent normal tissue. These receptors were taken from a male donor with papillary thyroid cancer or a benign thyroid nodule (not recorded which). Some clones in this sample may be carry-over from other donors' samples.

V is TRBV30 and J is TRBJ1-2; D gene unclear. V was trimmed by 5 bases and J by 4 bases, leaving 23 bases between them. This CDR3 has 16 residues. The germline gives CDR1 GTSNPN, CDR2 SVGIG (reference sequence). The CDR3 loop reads CAWFEMGPKGSYGYTF. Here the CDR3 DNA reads TGTGCCTGGTTCGAAATGGGCCCCAAGGGCTCCTATGGCTACACCTTC.

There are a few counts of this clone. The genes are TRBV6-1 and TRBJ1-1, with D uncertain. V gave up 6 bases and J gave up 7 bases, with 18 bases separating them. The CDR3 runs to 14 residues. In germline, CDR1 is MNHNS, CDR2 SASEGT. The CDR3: CASRSGRNLFEAFF. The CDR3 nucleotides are TGTGCCAGCAGATCCGGACGTAACCTCTTTGAAGCTTTCTTT.

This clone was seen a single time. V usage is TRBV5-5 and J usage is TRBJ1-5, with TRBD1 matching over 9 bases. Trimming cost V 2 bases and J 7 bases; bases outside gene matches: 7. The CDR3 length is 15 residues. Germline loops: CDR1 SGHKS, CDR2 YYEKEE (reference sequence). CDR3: CASSFGTGNYQPQHF. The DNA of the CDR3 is TGTGCCAGCAGCTTTGGGACAGGGAATTACCAGCCCCAGCATTTT.

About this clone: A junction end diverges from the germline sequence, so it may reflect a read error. CDR3: CASSLNEQSF. CDR3 bases: TGTGCCAGCAGCTTAAACGAGCAGTCCTTC. The gene calls are TRBV11-2 and TRBJ2-7; D uncertain. The CDR3 has 10 amino acids. Germline-derived CDR1 and CDR2 are SGHAT and FQNNGV.

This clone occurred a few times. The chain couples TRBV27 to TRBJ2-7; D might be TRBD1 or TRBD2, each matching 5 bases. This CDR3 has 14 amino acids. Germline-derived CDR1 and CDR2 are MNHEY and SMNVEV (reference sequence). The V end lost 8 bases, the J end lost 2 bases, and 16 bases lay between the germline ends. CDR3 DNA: TGTGCCAGCTCCAGGGCGAGGGTTACCTACGAGCAGTACTTC. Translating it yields CASSRARVTYEQYF.

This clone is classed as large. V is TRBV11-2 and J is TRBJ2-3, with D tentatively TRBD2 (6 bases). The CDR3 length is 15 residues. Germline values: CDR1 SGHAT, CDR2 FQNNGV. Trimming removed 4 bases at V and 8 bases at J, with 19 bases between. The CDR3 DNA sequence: TGTGCCAGCAGCTCCTCTTCGGGAGTAGGTCGTACGCAGTATTTT. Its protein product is CASSSSSGVGRTQYF.

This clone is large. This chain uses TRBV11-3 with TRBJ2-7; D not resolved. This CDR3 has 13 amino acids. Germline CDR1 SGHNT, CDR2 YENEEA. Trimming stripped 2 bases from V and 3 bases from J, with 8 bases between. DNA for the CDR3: TGTGCCAGCAGCTTAAGTATGGGCTACGAGCAGTACTTC. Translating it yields CASSLSMGYEQYF.

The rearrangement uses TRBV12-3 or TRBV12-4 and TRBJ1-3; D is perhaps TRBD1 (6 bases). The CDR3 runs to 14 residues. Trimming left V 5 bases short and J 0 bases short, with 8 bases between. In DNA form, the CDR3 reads TGTGCCAGCAGTACAGGGCTCTCTGGAAACACCATATATTTT. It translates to CASSTGLSGNTIYF.

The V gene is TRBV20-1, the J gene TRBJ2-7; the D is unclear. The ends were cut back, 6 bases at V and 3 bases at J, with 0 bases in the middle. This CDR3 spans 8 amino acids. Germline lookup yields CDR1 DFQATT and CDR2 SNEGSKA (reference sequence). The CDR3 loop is CSAYEQYF. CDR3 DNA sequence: TGCAGTGCCTACGAGCAGTACTTC.

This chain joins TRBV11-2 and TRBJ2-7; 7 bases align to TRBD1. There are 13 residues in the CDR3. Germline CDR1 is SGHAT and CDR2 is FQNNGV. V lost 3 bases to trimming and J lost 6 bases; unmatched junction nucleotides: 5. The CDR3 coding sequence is TGTGCCAGCAGCTTTTCGACAGGGCTCGAGCAGTACTTC. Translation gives CASSFSTGLEQYF.

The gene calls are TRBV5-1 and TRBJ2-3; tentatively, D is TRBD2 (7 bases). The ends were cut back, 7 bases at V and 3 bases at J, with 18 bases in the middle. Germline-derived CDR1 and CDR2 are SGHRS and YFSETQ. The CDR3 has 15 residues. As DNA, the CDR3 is TGCGCCAGCTCTGTGGGGGGGGCGCAAACAGATACGCAGTATTTT. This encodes CASSVGGAQTDTQYF.

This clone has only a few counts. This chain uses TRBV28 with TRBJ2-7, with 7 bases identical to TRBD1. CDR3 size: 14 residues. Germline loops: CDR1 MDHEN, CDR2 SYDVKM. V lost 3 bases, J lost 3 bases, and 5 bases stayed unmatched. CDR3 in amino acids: CASSFVQGLYEQYF. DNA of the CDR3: TGTGCCAGCAGTTTTGTACAGGGGCTCTACGAGCAGTACTTC.

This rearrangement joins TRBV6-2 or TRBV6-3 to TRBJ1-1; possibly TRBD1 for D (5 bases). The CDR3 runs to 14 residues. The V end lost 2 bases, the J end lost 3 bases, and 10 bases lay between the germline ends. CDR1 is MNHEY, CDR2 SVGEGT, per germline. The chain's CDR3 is CASSYGAPDTEAFF. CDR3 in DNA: TGTGCCAGCAGTTACGGGGCACCCGACACTGAAGCTTTCTTT.

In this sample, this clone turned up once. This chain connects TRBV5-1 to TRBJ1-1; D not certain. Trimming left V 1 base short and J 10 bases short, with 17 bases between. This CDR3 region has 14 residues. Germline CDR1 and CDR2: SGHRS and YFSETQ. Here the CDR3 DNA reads TGCGCCAGCAGCTTGCAAACCGGTGCGGGTTTAGCTTTCTTT. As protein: CASSLQTGAGLAFF.

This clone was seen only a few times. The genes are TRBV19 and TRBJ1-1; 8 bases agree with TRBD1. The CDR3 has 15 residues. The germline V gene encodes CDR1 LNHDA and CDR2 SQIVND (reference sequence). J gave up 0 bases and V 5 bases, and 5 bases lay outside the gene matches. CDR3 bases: TGTGCCAGTAGTCCTCGGGACAGGATGAACACTGAAGCTTTCTTT. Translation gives CASSPRDRMNTEAFF. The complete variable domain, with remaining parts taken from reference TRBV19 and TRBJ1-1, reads DGGITQSPKYLFRKEGQNVTLSCEQNLNHDAMYWYRQDPGQGLRLIYYSQIVNDFQKGDIAEGYSVSREKKESFPLTVTSAQKNPTAFYLCASSPRDRMNTEAFFGQGTRLTVV.

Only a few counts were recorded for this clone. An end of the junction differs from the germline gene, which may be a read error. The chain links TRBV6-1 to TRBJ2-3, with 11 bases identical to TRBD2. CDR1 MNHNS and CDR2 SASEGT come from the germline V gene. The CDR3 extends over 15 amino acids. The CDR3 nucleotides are TGTGCCAGCACTCCTGGACTAGCGGGCACAGATGCGCAGTATTTT. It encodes CASTPGLAGTDAQYF.

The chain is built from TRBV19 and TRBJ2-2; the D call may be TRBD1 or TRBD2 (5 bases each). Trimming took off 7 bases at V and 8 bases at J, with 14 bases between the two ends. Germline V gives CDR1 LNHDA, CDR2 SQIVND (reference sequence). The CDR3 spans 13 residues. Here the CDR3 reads CASTLTWGGELFF. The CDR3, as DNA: TGTGCCAGTACCTTGACCTGGGGGGGGGAGCTGTTTTTT.